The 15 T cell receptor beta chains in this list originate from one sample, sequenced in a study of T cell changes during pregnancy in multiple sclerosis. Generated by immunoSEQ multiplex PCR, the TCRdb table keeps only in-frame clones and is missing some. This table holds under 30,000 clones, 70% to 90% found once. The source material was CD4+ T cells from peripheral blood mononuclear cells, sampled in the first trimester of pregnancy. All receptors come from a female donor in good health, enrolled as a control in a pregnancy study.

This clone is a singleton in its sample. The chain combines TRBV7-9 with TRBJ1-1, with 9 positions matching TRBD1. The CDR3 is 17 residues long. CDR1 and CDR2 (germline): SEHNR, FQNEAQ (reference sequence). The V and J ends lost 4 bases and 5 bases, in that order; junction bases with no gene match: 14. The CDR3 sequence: CASSSEPPGQGGTEAFF. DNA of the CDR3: TGTGCCAGCAGCTCGGAACCCCCGGGACAGGGCGGAACTGAAGCTTTCTTT.

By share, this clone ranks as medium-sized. CDR3: CASSRQNYGYTF. CDR3 coding DNA: TGTGCCAGCAGTCGACAGAACTATGGCTACACCTTC. The V call is TRBV7-9, the J call TRBJ1-2; D may be TRBD1 (5 bases). The germline V gene encodes CDR1 SEHNR and CDR2 FQNEAQ (reference sequence). The V and J ends lost 6 bases and 2 bases respectively, with 7 bases between them. CDR3 length: 12 residues.

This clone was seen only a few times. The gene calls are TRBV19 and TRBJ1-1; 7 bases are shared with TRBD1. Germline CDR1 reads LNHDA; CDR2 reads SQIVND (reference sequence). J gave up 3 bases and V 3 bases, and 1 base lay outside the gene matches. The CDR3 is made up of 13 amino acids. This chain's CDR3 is CASSMGQHTEAFF. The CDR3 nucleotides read TGTGCCAGTAGTATGGGACAGCACACTGAAGCTTTCTTT.

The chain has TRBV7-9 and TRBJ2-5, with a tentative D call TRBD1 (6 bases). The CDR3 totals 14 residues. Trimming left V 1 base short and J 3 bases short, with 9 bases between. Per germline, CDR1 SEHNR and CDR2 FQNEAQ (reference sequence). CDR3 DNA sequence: TGTGCCAGCAGCTTAGGGACAGTGAAAGAGACCCAGTACTTC. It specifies CASSLGTVKETQYF.

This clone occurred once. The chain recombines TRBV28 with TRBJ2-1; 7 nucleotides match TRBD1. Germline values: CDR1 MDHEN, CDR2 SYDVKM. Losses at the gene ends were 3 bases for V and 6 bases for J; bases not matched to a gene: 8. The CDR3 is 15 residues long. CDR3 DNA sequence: TGTGCCAGCAGTTTGGGACAGTCCACGGCCAATGAGCAGTTCTTC. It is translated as CASSLGQSTANEQFF.

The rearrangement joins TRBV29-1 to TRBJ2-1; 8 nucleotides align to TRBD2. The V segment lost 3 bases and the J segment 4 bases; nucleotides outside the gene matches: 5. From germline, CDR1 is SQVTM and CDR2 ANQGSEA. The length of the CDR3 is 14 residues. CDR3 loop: CSVDPGGVYNEQFF. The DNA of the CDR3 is TGCAGCGTTGACCCCGGGGGGGTATACAATGAGCAGTTCTTC.

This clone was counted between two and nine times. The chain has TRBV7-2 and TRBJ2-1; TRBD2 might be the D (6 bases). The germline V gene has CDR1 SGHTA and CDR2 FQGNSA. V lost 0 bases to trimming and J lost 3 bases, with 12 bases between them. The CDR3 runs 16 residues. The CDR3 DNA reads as TGTGCCAGCAGCTTAGCGCTTGCGCGGGGCTACAATGAGCAGTTCTTC. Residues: CASSLALARGYNEQFF.

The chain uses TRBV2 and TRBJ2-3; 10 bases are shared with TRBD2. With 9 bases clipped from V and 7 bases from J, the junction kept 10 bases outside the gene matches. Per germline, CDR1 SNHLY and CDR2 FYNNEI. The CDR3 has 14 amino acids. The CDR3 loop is CASLSSGGLNTQYF. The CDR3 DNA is TGTGCCAGTCTTTCTAGCGGGGGATTGAATACGCAGTATTTT.

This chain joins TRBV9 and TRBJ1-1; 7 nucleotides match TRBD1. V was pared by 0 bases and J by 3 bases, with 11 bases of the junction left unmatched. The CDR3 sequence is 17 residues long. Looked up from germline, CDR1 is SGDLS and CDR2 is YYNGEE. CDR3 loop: CASSVGNLRGQHTEAFF. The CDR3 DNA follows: TGTGCCAGCAGCGTAGGCAATTTAAGGGGACAGCACACTGAAGCTTTCTTT.

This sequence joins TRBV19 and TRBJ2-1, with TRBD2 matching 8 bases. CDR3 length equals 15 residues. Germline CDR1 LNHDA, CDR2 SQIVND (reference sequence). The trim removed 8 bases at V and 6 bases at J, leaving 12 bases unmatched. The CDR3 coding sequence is TGTGCCAGTGTGGCGAGGACTAGCCCTCGCAATGAGCAGTTCTTC. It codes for CASVARTSPRNEQFF.

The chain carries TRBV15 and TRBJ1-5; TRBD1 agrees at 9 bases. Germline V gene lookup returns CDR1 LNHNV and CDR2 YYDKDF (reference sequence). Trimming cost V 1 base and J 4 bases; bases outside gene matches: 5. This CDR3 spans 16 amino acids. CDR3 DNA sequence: TGTGCCACCAGCAGAGTCGGACAGGGGTGGAATCAGCCCCAGCATTTT. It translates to CATSRVGQGWNQPQHF.

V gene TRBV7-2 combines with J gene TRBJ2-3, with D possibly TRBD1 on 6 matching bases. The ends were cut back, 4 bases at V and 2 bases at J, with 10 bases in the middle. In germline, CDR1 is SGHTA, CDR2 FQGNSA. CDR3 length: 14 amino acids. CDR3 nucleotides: TGTGCCAGCAGCTCACAGGGAACCACAGATACGCAGTATTTT. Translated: CASSSQGTTDTQYF.

CDR3 nucleotides: TGTGCCACCAGCAGACCCCTGACAGGAAACACCATATATTTT. Its protein is CATSRPLTGNTIYF. This rearrangement joins TRBV15 to TRBJ1-3; no clear D gene. The CDR3 extends over 14 amino acids. V lost 2 bases to trimming and J lost 4 bases, with 9 bases between them. Germline V gene lookup returns CDR1 LNHNV and CDR2 YYDKDF (reference sequence).

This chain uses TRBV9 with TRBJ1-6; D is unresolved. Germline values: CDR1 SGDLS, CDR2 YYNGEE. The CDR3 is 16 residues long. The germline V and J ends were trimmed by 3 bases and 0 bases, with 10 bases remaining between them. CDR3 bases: TGTGCCAGCAGCGAGAGCCGGAGCTCCTATAATTCACCCCTCCACTTT. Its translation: CASSESRSSYNSPLHF.

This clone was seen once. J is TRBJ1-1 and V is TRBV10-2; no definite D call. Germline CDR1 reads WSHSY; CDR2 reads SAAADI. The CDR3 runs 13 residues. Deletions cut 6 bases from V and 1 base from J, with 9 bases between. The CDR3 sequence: CASSETGNTEAFF. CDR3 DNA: TGCGCCAGCAGCGAGACGGGGAACACTGAAGCTTTCTTT.